The entry that follows covers one T cell receptor (beta chain) sequence. Its antigen remains unidentified. The data belong to a study of identical twins. CDR3 length: 17 residues. Germline CDR1 LGHDT, CDR2 YNNKEL (reference sequence). The V gene lost 4 bases and the J gene lost 6 bases, with 24 bases spanning the gap. Study-wide findings and caveats: Its conclusions, products of cross-sectional statistical analysis, did not come from following the same donors. Where beta out-of-frame sequences were concerned, excess twin sharing was weaker.

The authors used template switching to add a universal primer site and gave cDNA unique molecular identifiers. TCRdb used MiXCR to reprocess the 5' RACE reads, holding one entry per CDR3 protein. The repertoire holds 1.5 million to 2 million distinct CDR3 sequences, with 25% to 35% as singletons. The chain combines TRBV3-1 with TRBJ1-2; possibly TRBD1 for D (5 bases). The specimen sequenced was cord blood. The TCR comes from a newborn girl in good health. CDR3 DNA sequence: TGTGCCAGCAGCCCAATCGTATCAGCGGGGGGAAAAAATGGCTACACCTTC. This sequence encodes CASSPIVSAGGKNGYTF.